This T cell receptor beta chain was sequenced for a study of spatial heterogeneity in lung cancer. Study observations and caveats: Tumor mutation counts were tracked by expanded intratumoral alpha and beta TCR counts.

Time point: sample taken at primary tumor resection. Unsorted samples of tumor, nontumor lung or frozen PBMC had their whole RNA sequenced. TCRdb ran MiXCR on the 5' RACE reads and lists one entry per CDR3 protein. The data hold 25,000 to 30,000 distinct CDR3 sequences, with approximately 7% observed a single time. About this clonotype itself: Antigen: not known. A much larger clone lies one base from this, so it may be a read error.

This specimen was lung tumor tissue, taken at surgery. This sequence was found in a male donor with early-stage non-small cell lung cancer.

DNA for the CDR3: TGTGTCAGCAGCTCAGGGACAGGGGAGGGCTACGAGCAGTACTTC. It is translated as CVSSSGTGEGYEQYF. The rearrangement links TRBV7-6 to TRBJ2-7; 10 bases fit TRBD1. This CDR3 has 15 residues. Germline CDR1 SGHVS, CDR2 FNYEAQ.